The T cell receptor (beta chain) under discussion was sequenced for a study of shared clonotypes between healthy human individuals. Libraries were prepared by immunoSEQ multiplex PCR; TCRdb keeps only in-frame clonotypes and omits some of them. The sample shows about 79,000 clones, 62% of them seen only once. The CDR3 spans 13 residues. Per germline, CDR1 SGHTA and CDR2 FQGTGA. Deletions cut 0 bases from V and 4 bases from J, with 3 bases between. The chain recombines TRBV7-3 with TRBJ2-2; D gene unclear. Sequenced: memory CD8+ T cells sorted from blood. Subset defined: CD45RO+ cells pooled with CCR7-negative TemRA cells. This receptor was obtained from a man aged 25-45 years in good health. The CDR3 reads CASSLTLTGELFF. The CDR3 nucleotides read TGTGCCAGCAGCTTAACACTCACCGGGGAGCTGTTTTTT.